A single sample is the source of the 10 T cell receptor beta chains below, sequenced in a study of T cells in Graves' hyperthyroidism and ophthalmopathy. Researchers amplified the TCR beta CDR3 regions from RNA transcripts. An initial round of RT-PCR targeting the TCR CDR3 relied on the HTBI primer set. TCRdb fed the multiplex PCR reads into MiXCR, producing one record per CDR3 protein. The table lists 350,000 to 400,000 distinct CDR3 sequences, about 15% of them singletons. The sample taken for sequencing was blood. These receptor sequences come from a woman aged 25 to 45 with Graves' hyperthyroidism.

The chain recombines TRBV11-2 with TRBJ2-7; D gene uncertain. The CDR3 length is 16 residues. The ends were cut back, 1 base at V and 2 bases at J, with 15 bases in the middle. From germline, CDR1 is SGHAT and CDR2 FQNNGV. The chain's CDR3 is CASSLGVGGFTYEQYF. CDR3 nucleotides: TGTGCCAGCAGCTTAGGGGTAGGCGGATTTACCTACGAGCAGTACTTC.

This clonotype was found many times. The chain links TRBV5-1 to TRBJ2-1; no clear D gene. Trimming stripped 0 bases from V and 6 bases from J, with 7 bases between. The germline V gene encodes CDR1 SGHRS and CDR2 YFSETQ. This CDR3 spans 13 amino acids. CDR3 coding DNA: TGCGCCAGCAGCTTGGAAGGGTTCAATGAGCAGTTCTTC. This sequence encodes CASSLEGFNEQFF.

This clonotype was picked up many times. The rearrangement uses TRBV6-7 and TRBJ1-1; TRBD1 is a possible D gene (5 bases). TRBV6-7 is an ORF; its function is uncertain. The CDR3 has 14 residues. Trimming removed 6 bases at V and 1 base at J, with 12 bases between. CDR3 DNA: TGTGCCAGCAGCCCCAGGGTGCGGAACACTGAAGCTTTCTTT. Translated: CASSPRVRNTEAFF.

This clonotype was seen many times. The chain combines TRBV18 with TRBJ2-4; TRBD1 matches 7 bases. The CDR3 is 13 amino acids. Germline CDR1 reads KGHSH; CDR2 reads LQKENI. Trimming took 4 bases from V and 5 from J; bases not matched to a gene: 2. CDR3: CASSQGAENIQYF. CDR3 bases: TGTGCCAGCTCACAGGGGGCGGAAAACATTCAGTACTTC.

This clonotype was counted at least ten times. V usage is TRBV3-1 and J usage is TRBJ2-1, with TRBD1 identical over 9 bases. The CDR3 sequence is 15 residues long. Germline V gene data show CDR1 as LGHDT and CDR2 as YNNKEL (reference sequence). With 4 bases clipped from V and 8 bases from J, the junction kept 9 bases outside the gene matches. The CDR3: CASSPSGTGRHEQFF. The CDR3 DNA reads TGTGCCAGCAGCCCGTCCGGGACAGGGAGGCATGAGCAGTTCTTC.

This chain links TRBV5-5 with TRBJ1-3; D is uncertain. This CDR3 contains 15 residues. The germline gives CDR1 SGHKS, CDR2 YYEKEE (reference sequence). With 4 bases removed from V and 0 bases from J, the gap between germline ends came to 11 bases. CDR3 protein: CASSPAVASGNTIYF. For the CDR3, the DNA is TGTGCCAGCAGCCCGGCAGTTGCCTCTGGAAACACCATATATTTT.

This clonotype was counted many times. CDR3 sequence: CSASHPNYEQYF. CDR3 bases: TGCAGTGCTAGTCATCCGAACTACGAGCAGTACTTC. This chain connects TRBV20-1 to TRBJ2-7; D not resolved. Germline V gene data show CDR1 as DFQATT and CDR2 as SNEGSKA (reference sequence). There are 12 residues in the CDR3. V lost 3 bases to trimming and J lost 3 bases, with 9 bases between them.

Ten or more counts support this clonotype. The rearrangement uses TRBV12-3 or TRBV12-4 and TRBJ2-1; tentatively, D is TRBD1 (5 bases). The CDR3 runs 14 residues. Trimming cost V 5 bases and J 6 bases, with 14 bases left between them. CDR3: CASSPLLGVNEQFF. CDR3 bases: TGTGCCAGCAGTCCCCTCCTAGGGGTCAATGAGCAGTTCTTC.

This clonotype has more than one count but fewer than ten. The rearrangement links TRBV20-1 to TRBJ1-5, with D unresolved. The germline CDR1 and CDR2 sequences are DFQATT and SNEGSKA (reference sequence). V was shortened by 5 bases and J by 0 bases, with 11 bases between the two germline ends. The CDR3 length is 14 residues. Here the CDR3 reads CSARKDSSNQPQHF. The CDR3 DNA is TGCAGTGCTCGGAAAGATAGTAGCAATCAGCCCCAGCATTTT.

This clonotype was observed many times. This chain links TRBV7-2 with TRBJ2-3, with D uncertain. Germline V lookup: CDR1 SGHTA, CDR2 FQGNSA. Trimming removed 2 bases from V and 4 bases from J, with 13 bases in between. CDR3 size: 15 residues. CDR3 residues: CASSLFTGPPDTQYF. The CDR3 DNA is TGTGCCAGCAGCTTATTTACCGGTCCGCCAGATACGCAGTATTTT.